These T cell receptor beta chains were read from a single sample in a study of T-cell memory formation after mild COVID-19. TCRdb ran MiXCR on the 5' RACE reads and lists one entry per CDR3 protein. Seen here are approximately 500,000 distinct CDR3 sequences, 20% to 25% observed once, and the top ten hold around an eighth. The material sequenced was PBMCs or a T cell subset sorted from them (not recorded which). These receptors were taken from an adult woman who had mild COVID-19 (a few samples of this study predate the infection). Cell type and time point are not known. Each CDR3 is given with its conserved first and last residue. D genes are given only for firm matches. Part of the rows lack a size; the others show once, few, many or a class for expanded clones.

TRBJ2-5 | - | TRBV21-1 | few | TGTGCCAGCAGCAAAGCGCTTTCGGGCGACGAAGAGACCCAGTACTTC | CASSKALSGDEETQYF
TRBJ1-6 | TRBD1 | TRBV6-6 | - | TGTGCCAGCAGTTACACGCCGGGACAGGGGAGAAATTCACCCCTCCACTTT | CASSYTPGQGRNSPLHF
TRBJ1-4 | - | TRBV5-1 | - | TGCGCCAGCACCACGGGAGTAGACAGAGTAACTAATGAAAAACTGTTTTTT | CASTTGVDRVTNEKLFF
TRBJ1-1 | - | TRBV5-4 | - | TGTGCCAGCAGCTCTAAATTGAACACTGAAGCTTTCTTT | CASSSKLNTEAFF
TRBJ1-2 | TRBD1 | TRBV5-1 | - | TGCGCCAGCAGCCCGGACAGGGGTGGCTACACCTTC | CASSPDRGGYTF
TRBJ2-1 | - | TRBV21-1 | few | TGTGCCAGCAGCTGGGTTGGCCGTTCTGAGCAGTTCTTC | CASSWVGRSEQFF
TRBJ2-7 | - | TRBV15 | - | TGTGCCACCAGCAACGGACTCCGCCCCTACGAGCAGTACTTC | CATSNGLRPYEQYF
TRBJ2-5 | TRBD1 | TRBV10-3 | few | TGTGCCATCAGTGAGGGGACAGGGGGCCAGGAGACCCAGTACTTC | CAISEGTGGQETQYF
TRBJ1-1 | - | TRBV7-9 | - | TGTGCCAGCAGCCCAGAGGTCGGTAAAGCTTTCTTT | CASSPEVGKAFF
TRBJ1-5 | TRBD1 | TRBV7-8 | many | TGTGCCAGCAGCCCGGGGGACAGCAGAAATCAGCCCCAGCATTTT | CASSPGDSRNQPQHF
TRBJ2-1 | TRBD2 | TRBV12-3/TRBV12-4 | - | TGTGCCAGCAGTCTAGGGACTAGCGGGAGGGCTTATGAGCAGTTCTTC | CASSLGTSGRAYEQFF
TRBJ2-7 | - | TRBV2 | few | TGTGCCAGCAGTTTACCGGGACCGGGCCCCTACGAGCAGTACTTC | CASSLPGPGPYEQYF
TRBJ2-1 | TRBD1 | TRBV7-9 | - | TGTGCCAGCAGCTCCCGGGACAGGGTCTTCGCGCAGTTCTTC | CASSSRDRVFAQFF
TRBJ2-3 | TRBD1 | TRBV7-9 | - | TGTGCCAGCAGCGCCGTGTGGGTGACAGGGCAAACGCAGTATTTT | CASSAVWVTGQTQYF
TRBJ1-2 | - | TRBV5-6 | few | TGTGCCAGCAGCCTTGAGAGGACCGCGGATACCTTC | CASSLERTADTF
TRBJ2-3 | - | TRBV5-1 | few | TGCGCCAGCAGCGAGAGGGCAGGGGAAATTTCCACAGATACGCAGTATTTT | CASSERAGEISTDTQYF
TRBJ1-2 | - | TRBV7-8 | - | TGTGCCAGCAGCGAACGGGACGCAAGTGGCTATGGCTACACCTTC | CASSERDASGYGYTF
TRBJ2-1 | - | TRBV4-3 | - | TGCGCCAGCAGCCAAGAGAGGTTGGCGGGTGAGCAGTTCTTC | CASSQERLAGEQFF
TRBJ2-1 | - | TRBV4-2 | few | TGTGCCAGCAGCCAAGATTCGGGAGCAACCTACAATGAGCAGTTCTTC | CASSQDSGATYNEQFF
TRBJ2-5 | - | TRBV7-8 | - | TGTGCCAGCAGCTTAATGGGTGTGGGTTCGGAGACCCAGTACTTC | CASSLMGVGSETQYF
TRBJ2-5 | - | TRBV6-2/TRBV6-3 | few | TGTGCCAGCAGTTATACAGCCCCTCAAGAGACCCAGTACTTC | CASSYTAPQETQYF
TRBJ2-4 | - | TRBV19 | few | TGTGCCAGGACAAAAGCCAAAAACATTCAGTACTTC | CARTKAKNIQYF
TRBJ2-2 | TRBD1 | TRBV24-1 | few | TGTGCCACCAGTGACAGTGGGACAGGGGCCGGATCGAACACCGGGGAGCTGTTTTTT | CATSDSGTGAGSNTGELFF
TRBJ2-7 | - | TRBV4-2 | - | TGTGCCAGCAGCCCCGTTGCAGGTATCTACGAGCAGTACTTC | CASSPVAGIYEQYF
TRBJ1-4 | - | TRBV6-5 | - | TGTGCCAGCAGATTGGGCGGCGGAATGGGGGAAAAACTGTTTTTT | CASRLGGGMGEKLFF
TRBJ1-1 | TRBD1 | TRBV12-3/TRBV12-4 | - | TGTGCCAGCACCAAGACAGGGCTTGAAGCTTTCTTT | CASTKTGLEAFF
TRBJ2-3 | - | TRBV11-3 | few | TGTGCCAGCAGCCTGCGGGGCGCGAGAGCAGATACGCAGTATTTT | CASSLRGARADTQYF
TRBJ2-7 | - | TRBV4-3 | few | TGCGCCAGCAGCCAAGGCCCAGCGGCATCCTACGAGCAGTACTTC | CASSQGPAASYEQYF
TRBJ2-1 | - | TRBV10-3 | - | TGTGCCATCAGTGACCCAGGGGCTGAGCAGTTCTTC | CAISDPGAEQFF
TRBJ2-2 | TRBD1 | TRBV5-1 | few | TGCGCCAGCAGCTGGACAGGAATGGAGTTCAGGACCGGGGAGCTGTTTTTT | CASSWTGMEFRTGELFF
TRBJ2-2 | - | TRBV7-8 | few | TGTGCCAGCACCGGGCGTACCGGGATGCCGCGACGGGAGCTGTTTTTT | CASTGRTGMPRRELFF
TRBJ2-5 | - | TRBV7-3 | - | TGTGCCAGCAGCTTACACGGGAAAGAGACCCAGTACTTC | CASSLHGKETQYF
TRBJ2-7 | TRBD2 | TRBV12-5 | few | TGTGCTAGTGGTTTCCTAAGGACTAGCGGGATTTACGAGCAGTACTTC | CASGFLRTSGIYEQYF
TRBJ2-1 | - | TRBV9 | few | TGTGCCAGCAGCGTAGAAGACCTCTCTAATGAGCAGTTCTTC | CASSVEDLSNEQFF
TRBJ2-1 | TRBD2 | TRBV7-7 | - | TGTGCTAGCAGCTTAGTAATTAGCGGGAGTAGAAATGAGCAGTTCTTC | CASSLVISGSRNEQFF
TRBJ1-6 | - | TRBV6-5 | - | TGTGCCAGCACCAGGGTCCCACCGAGCTCCTATAATTCACCCCTCCACTTT | CASTRVPPSSYNSPLHF
TRBJ2-2 | TRBD1 | TRBV6-5 | - | TGTGCCAGCAGCTGGACAGGGGAGACCGGGGAGCTGTTTTTT | CASSWTGETGELFF
TRBJ1-1 | TRBD1 | TRBV7-2 | - | TGTGCCAGCAGGGATCAGGGGGTTTTGAACACTGAAGCTTTCTTT | CASRDQGVLNTEAFF
TRBJ2-7 | - | TRBV4-2 | few | TGTGCCAGCAGCCAAGCCGGGTTTCCAGCGGGTGGTGGCGAGCAGTACTTC | CASSQAGFPAGGGEQYF
TRBJ1-1 | - | TRBV7-3 | - | TGTGCCAGCAGCAGGAGTGGGGGTCTAGAAGCTTTCTTT | CASSRSGGLEAFF
TRBJ2-5 | - | TRBV7-2 | - | TGTGCCAGCAGCCGTATCTTTGAGACCCAGTACTTC | CASSRIFETQYF
TRBJ2-5 | - | TRBV5-1 | few | TGCGCCAGCAGCTTGGTCCGGACTCCCCAAGAGACCCAGTACTTC | CASSLVRTPQETQYF
TRBJ2-7 | - | TRBV7-9 | - | TGTGCCAGCAGCTTAGGTGTCGGAAGGAGCTACGAGCAGTACTTC | CASSLGVGRSYEQYF
TRBJ2-1 | TRBD2 | TRBV24-1 | few | TGTGCCACCAGTGTTTCCGGGACTAGCGGGAGTCTTTACTACAATGAGCAGTTCTTC | CATSVSGTSGSLYYNEQFF
TRBJ1-1 | - | TRBV5-1 | - | TGCGCCAGCAGCTCCTTGCCCAGGAGGAACACTGAAGCTTTCTTT | CASSSLPRRNTEAFF
TRBJ2-7 | TRBD1 | TRBV7-2 | - | TGTGCCAGCAGCTTCCGGGACAGAACATACGAGCAGTACTTC | CASSFRDRTYEQYF
TRBJ2-2 | - | TRBV29-1 | - | TGCAGCGTTGAGCCCGGGAACACCGGGGAGCTGTTTTTT | CSVEPGNTGELFF
TRBJ2-1 | - | TRBV18 | few | TGTGCCAGCTCACCAGAACGGACGGGGGGCGAGCAGTTCTTC | CASSPERTGGEQFF
TRBJ1-2 | - | TRBV7-9 | few | TGTGCCAGCAGCCCATATTCGGGTCGGAACACCTTC | CASSPYSGRNTF
TRBJ2-7 | - | TRBV6-5 | - | TGTGCCAGCAGAGGGGCAGACTACGAGCAGTACTTC | CASRGADYEQYF
TRBJ2-7 | - | TRBV12-3/TRBV12-4 | - | TGTGCCAGCAGTATCGCTATCAGGGGTTACGAGCAGTACTTC | CASSIAIRGYEQYF
TRBJ2-7 | TRBD1 | TRBV4-3 | few | TGCGCCAGCAGTCCGACAGGGGGCTTCTACGAGCAGTACTTC | CASSPTGGFYEQYF
TRBJ1-2 | TRBD1 | TRBV5-1 | - | TGCGCCAGCAGCTTGGGGGGACAGGGGTACGATGGCTACACCTTC | CASSLGGQGYDGYTF